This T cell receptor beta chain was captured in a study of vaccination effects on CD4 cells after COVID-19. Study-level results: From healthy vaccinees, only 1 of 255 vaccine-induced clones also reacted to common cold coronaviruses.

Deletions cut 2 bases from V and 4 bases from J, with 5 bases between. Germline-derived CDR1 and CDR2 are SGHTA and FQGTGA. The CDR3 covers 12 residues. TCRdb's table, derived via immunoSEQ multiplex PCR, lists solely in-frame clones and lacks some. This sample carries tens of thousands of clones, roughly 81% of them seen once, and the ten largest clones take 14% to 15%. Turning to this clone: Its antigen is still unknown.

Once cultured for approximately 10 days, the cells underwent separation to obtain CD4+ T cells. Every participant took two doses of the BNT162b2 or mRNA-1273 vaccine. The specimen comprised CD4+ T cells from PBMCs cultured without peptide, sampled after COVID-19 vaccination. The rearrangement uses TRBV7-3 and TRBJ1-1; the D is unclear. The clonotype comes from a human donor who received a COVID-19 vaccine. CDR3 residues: CASSLGTTEAFF. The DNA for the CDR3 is TGTGCCAGCAGCTTAGGTACCACTGAAGCTTTCTTT.